This TCR beta chain derives from a study of cytomegalovirus exposure and HLA in healthy donors. Study-level background: Roughly 77 million unique TCRs from HLA-typed donors made up an early data release.

Healthy bone marrow donors made up the cohort. On this clone: The antigen remains undetermined.

The ends lost 4 bases at V and 10 bases at J; junction bases unmatched: 17. Germline values: CDR1 SGHNT, CDR2 YYREEE (reference sequence). The CDR3 has 17 residues. Study-level findings and limits: Most TCR beta V segments were productive about 87% or about 30% of the time in an earlier analysis. 16,951 TCR beta sequences were associated with HLA alleles at 0.05 false discovery rate in a later analysis.

PCR involved 60 Vbeta and 13 Jbeta primers. The assay was immunoSEQ multiplex PCR, and TCRdb's table has in-frame clones only and misses some. The sample lists more than 90,000 clones, approximately 75% seen once, with about 4.9% in the top ten. The TCR originated in a man aged 45-65 years in good health and CMV-seropositive. The genes are TRBV5-4 and TRBJ2-1; 10 bases match TRBD2. The specimen sequenced was PBMCs. In nucleotides, the CDR3 is TGTGCCAGCAGCAAAACGAGCATAGCGGGGGGCGTACACGAGCAGTTCTTC. Its translation is CASSKTSIAGGVHEQFF. The complete variable domain, with remaining parts taken from reference TRBV5-4 and TRBJ2-1, reads ETGVTQSPTHLIKTRGQQVTLRCSSQSGHNTVSWYQQALGQGPQFIFQYYREEENGRGNFPPRFSGLQFPNYSSELNVNALELDDSALYLCASSKTSIAGGVHEQFFGPGTRLTVL.